This note documents a single TCR beta chain sequence. Antigen specificity is unknown. The sample is drawn from a study of shared clonotypes between healthy human individuals. The overall study: Participating donors consisted of two women and a few men aged 18 to 49. Study results and limitations: Non-shared clonotypes had lower generation probabilities than those shared by all four donors. Researchers sampled blood only, noting tissue repertoires likely differ.

With 5 bases clipped from V and 1 base from J, the junction kept 7 bases outside the gene matches. The CDR3 contains 15 residues. In germline, CDR1 is LNHDA, CDR2 SQIVND (reference sequence). DNA at about 190 ng, 30,000 or so T cell genomes, went into sorted-subset replicate PCRs. Repertoires were generated with immunoSEQ multiplex PCR, while TCRdb's copy carries only in-frame clones and drops some. The top ten hold about 1.7% of the sample, which has about 2.2 million clones, 85% to 95% seen once. Naive CD8 cells lacked CD45RO and underwent positive selection for CCR7, leaving out terminally differentiated effector memory CD45RA+ cells.

The TCR originated in a man aged 18 to 30 in good health. Some clones in this sample may be carry-over from other donors' samples. The sequenced sample consisted of naive CD8+ T cells from PBMCs. The chain recombines TRBV19 with TRBJ2-5; 7 nucleotides match TRBD2. The DNA for the CDR3 is TGTGCCAGTAGTCCTAGCGGAACGTCCCAAGAGACCCAGTACTTC. It encodes CASSPSGTSQETQYF.